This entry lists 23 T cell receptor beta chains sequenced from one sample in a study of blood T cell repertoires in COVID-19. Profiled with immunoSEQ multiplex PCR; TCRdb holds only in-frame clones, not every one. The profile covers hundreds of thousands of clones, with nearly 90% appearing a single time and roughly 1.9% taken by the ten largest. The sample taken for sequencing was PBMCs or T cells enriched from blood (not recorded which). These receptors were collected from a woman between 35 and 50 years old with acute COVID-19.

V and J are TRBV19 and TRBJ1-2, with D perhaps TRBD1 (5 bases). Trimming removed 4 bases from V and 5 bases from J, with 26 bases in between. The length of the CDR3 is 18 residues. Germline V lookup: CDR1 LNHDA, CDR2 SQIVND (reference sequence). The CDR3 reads CASSKENANRQLAYGYTF. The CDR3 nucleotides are TGTGCCAGTAGTAAAGAAAATGCGAATCGACAGCTTGCTTATGGCTACACCTTC.

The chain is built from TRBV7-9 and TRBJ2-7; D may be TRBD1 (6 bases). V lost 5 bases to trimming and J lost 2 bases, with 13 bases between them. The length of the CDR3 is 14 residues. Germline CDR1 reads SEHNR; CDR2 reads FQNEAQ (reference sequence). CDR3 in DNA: TGTGCCAGCAGCGAGACAGGAAGTCCCTACGAGCAGTACTTC. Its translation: CASSETGSPYEQYF.

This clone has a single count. The CDR3 DNA reads TGTGCCAGCAGCCAAGATAAGGGTTGGGGGCCCTACAATGAGCAGTTCTTC. The encoded protein is CASSQDKGWGPYNEQFF. The rearrangement links TRBV14 to TRBJ2-1; D might be TRBD1 (6 bases). The V end was cut by 0 bases, the J end by 2 bases, with 14 bases between. Germline CDR1 reads SGHDN; CDR2 reads FVKESK. The CDR3 loop spans 17 amino acids.

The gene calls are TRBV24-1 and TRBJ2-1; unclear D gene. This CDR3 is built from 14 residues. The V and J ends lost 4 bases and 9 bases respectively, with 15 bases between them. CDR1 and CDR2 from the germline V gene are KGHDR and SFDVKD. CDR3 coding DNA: TGTGCCACCAGTGACGCGAAAGAGGTAGGTGAGCAGTTCTTC. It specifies CATSDAKEVGEQFF.

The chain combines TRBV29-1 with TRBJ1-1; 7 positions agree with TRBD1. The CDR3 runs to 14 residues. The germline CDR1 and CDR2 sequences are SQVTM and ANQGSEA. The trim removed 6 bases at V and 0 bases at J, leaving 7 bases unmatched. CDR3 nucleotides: TGCAGCGTCAACAGGGGACGTTTGAACACTGAAGCTTTCTTT. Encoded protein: CSVNRGRLNTEAFF.

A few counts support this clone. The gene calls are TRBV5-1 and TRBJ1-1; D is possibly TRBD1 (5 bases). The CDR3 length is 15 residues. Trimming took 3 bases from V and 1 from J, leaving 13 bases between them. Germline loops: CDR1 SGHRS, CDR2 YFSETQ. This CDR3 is CASSSMGGPNTEAFF. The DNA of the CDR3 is TGCGCCAGCAGCTCTATGGGGGGACCGAACACTGAAGCTTTCTTT.

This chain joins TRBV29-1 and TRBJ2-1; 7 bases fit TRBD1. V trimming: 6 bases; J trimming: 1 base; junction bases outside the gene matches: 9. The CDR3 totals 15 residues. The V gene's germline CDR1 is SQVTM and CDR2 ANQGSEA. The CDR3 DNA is TGCAGCGTGGCTATGGGGACAGATTCCTACAATGAGCAGTTCTTC. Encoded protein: CSVAMGTDSYNEQFF.

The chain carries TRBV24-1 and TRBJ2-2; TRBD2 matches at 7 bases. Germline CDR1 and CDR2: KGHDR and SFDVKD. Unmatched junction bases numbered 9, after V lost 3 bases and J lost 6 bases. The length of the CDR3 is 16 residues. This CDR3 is CATSDKAGGLAGELFF. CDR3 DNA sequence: TGTGCCACCAGTGATAAGGCCGGGGGGTTGGCCGGGGAGCTGTTTTTT.

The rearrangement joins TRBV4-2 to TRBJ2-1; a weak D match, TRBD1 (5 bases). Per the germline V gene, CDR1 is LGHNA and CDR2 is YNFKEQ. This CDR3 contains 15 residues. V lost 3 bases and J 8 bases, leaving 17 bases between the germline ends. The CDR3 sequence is CASSQGRADFHEQFF. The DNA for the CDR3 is TGTGCCAGCAGCCAGGGCAGGGCGGATTTCCATGAGCAGTTCTTC.

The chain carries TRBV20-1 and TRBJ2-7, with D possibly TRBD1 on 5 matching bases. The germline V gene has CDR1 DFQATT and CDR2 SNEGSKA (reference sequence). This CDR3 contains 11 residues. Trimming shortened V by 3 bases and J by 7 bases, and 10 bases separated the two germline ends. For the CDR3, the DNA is TGCAGTGCTAGTGCAGGGTCTGAGCAGTACTTC. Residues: CSASAGSEQYF.

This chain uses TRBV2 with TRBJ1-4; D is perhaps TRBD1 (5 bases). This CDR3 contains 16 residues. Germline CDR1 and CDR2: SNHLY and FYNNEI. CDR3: CVSSWAGTATNEKLFF. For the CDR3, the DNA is TGTGTCTCCTCCTGGGCAGGGACTGCAACTAATGAAAAACTGTTTTTT.

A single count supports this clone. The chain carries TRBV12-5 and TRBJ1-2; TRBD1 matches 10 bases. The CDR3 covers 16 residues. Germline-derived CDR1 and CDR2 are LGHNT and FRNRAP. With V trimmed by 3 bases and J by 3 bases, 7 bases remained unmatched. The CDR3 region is CASGFRGTGVYYGYTF. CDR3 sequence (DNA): TGTGCTAGTGGTTTCCGCGGGACAGGGGTATACTATGGCTACACCTTC.

The CDR3 is CASSVGTGTYEQYF. CDR3 DNA: TGTGCCAGCAGCGTTGGGACAGGGACCTACGAGCAGTACTTC. The V gene is TRBV9, the J gene TRBJ2-7; 9 bases fit TRBD1. The ends lost 2 bases at V and 2 bases at J; junction bases unmatched: 2. Germline values: CDR1 SGDLS, CDR2 YYNGEE. The CDR3 spans 14 residues. The variable domain in full, with the rest retrieved from reference TRBV9 and TRBJ2-7, is DSGVTQTPKHLITATGQRVTLRCSPRSGDLSVYWYQQSLDQGLQFLIQYYNGEERAKGNILERFSAQQFPDLHSELNLSSLELGDSALYFCASSVGTGTYEQYFGPGTRLTVT.

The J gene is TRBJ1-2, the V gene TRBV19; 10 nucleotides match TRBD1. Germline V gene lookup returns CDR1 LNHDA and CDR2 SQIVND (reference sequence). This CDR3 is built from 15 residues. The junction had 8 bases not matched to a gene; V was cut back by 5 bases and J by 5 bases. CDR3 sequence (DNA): TGTGCCAGTAGTCCCCAGGACAGGGGGGGGTATGGCTACACCTTC. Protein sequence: CASSPQDRGGYGYTF.

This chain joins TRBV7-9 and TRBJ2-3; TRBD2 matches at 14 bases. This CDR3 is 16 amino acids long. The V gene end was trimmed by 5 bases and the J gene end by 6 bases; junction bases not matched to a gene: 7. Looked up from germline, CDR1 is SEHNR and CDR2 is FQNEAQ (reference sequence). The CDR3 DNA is TGTGCCAGCAGCCCCGGACTAGCGGGGGGAATGGATACGCAGTATTTT. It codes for CASSPGLAGGMDTQYF.

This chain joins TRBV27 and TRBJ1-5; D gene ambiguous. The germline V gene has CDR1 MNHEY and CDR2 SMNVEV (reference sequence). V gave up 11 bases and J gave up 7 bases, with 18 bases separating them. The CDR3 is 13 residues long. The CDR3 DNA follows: TGTGCCTCCGCCACCCACCCGGGACAGCCCCAGCATTTT. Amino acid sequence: CASATHPGQPQHF.

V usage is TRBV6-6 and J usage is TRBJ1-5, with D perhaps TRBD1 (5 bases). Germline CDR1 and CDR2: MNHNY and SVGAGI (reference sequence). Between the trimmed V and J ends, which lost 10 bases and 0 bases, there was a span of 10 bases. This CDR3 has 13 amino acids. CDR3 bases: TGTGCCACCCAGGGTAATAGCAATCAGCCCCAGCATTTT. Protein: CATQGNSNQPQHF.

CDR3: CASSIGTDTQYF. CDR3 nucleotide sequence: TGTGCCAGTAGTATCGGCACAGATACGCAGTATTTT. V and J are TRBV19 and TRBJ2-3; no reliable D call. CDR1 LNHDA and CDR2 SQIVND come from the germline V gene (reference sequence). V lost 3 bases, J lost 1 base, and 2 bases lay in between. This CDR3 contains 12 residues.

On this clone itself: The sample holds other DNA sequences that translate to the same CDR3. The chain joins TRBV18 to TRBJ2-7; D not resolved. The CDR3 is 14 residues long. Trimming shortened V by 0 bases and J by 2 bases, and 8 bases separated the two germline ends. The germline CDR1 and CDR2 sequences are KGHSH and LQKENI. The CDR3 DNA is TGTGCCAGCTCACCACCGTCCAGAACCTACGAGCAGTACTTC. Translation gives CASSPPSRTYEQYF.

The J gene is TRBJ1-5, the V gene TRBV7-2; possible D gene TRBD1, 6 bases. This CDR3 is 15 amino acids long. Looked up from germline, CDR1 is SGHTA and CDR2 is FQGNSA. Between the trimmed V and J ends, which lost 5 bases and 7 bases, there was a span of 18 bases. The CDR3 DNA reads TGTGCCAGCAGCGCCTTGGGGGGGGCGAAGCAGCCCCAGCATTTT. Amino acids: CASSALGGAKQPQHF.

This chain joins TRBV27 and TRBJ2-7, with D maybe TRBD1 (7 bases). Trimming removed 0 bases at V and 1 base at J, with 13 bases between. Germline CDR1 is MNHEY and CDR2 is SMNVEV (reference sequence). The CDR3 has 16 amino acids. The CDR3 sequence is CASSLSVAGGSYEQYF. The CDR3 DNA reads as TGTGCCAGCAGTTTATCGGTTGCAGGGGGGTCCTACGAGCAGTACTTC.

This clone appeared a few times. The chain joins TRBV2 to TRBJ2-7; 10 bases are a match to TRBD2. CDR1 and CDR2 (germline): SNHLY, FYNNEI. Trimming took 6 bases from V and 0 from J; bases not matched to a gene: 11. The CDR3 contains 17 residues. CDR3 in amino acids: CASRGPLSSGGSYEQYF. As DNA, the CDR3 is TGTGCCAGCAGGGGGCCATTGTCTAGCGGGGGCTCCTACGAGCAGTACTTC.

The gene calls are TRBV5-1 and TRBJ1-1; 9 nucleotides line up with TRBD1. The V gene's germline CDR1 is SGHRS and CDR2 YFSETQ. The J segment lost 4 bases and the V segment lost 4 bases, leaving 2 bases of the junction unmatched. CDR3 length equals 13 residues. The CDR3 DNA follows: TGCGCCAGCAGCCGGGACAGGGTCACTGAAGCTTTCTTT. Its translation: CASSRDRVTEAFF. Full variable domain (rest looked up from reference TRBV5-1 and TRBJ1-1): KAGVTQTPRYLIKTRGQQVTLSCSPISGHRSVSWYQQTPGQGLQFLFEYFSETQRNKGNFPGRFSGRQFSNSRSEMNVSTLELGDSALYLCASSRDRVTEAFFGQGTRLTVV.